This entry features one T cell receptor (beta chain) sequence. The assay was immunoSEQ multiplex PCR, and TCRdb's table has in-frame clones only and misses some. The sample comprises 80,000 or so clones, about 88% of which are singletons, and 15% to 20% rests with the top ten. Germline V gene lookup returns CDR1 SNHLY and CDR2 FYNNEI. The ends were cut back, 4 bases at V and 6 bases at J, with 12 bases in the middle. This CDR3 comprises 13 residues. This sample is drawn from a study of blood T cell repertoires in COVID-19. Input material: peripheral blood. This clonotype was obtained from a human donor in a cohort sampled during active COVID-19. V usage is TRBV2 and J usage is TRBJ2-5; weak D call: TRBD1 (7 bases). The CDR3 DNA follows: TGTGCCAGCAGTGGGGCAGGGGGGAAGACCCAGTACTTC. This codes for CASSGAGGKTQYF.